Following are 4 T cell receptor beta chains from one sample sequenced in a study of T cell clones after liver transplantation. Assay used: immunoSEQ multiplex PCR; TCRdb lists only in-frame clones, some missing. The sample has 75,000 to 100,000 clones; roughly 80% are singletons. This sample comprised CD4+ T cells from blood, obtained about 46 months after liver transplant. The receptors stem from a human patient who received a liver transplant. Part of the T cells may come from the graft donor.

The genes are TRBV18 and TRBJ2-7; D perhaps matches TRBD2 (5 bases). Per the germline V gene, CDR1 is KGHSH and CDR2 is LQKENI. Trimming took off 4 bases at V and 6 bases at J, with 16 bases between the two ends. CDR3 size: 14 residues. The chain's CDR3 is CASSQAAAIGEQYF. CDR3 bases: TGTGCCAGCTCACAAGCGGCGGCGATAGGCGAGCAGTACTTC. Full variable domain (missing parts from reference TRBV18 and TRBJ2-7): NAGVMQNPRHLVRRRGQEARLRCSPMKGHSHVYWYRQLPEEGLKFMVYLQKENIIDESGMPKERFSAEFPKEGPSILRIQQVVRGDSAAYFCASSQAAAIGEQYFGPGTRLTVT.

The chain's CDR3 is CASRPGGAGLSTDTQYF. CDR3 DNA sequence: TGTGCCAGCCGCCCGGGAGGAGCGGGGCTTAGCACAGATACGCAGTATTTT. V usage is TRBV7-2 and J usage is TRBJ2-3, with TRBD2 matching 7 bases. J gave up 0 bases and V 8 bases, and 14 bases lay outside the gene matches. This CDR3 spans 17 amino acids. CDR1 SGHTA and CDR2 FQGNSA come from the germline V gene.

CDR3 residues: CASSLGRAFATNEKLFF. For the CDR3, the DNA is TGTGCCAGCAGTTTGGGCAGGGCCTTTGCAACTAATGAAAAACTGTTTTTT. The chain combines TRBV27 with TRBJ1-4; tentatively, D is TRBD1 (5 bases). The CDR3 is 17 residues long. Germline assignment: CDR1 MNHEY and CDR2 SMNVEV (reference sequence). V gave up 3 bases and J gave up 0 bases, with 14 bases separating them.

V is TRBV5-1 and J is TRBJ2-3; a possible D gene is TRBD1 (6 bases). V was trimmed by 4 bases and J by 5 bases, leaving 17 bases between them. This CDR3 has 15 amino acids. Germline CDR1 reads SGHRS; CDR2 reads YFSETQ. CDR3 DNA sequence: TGCGCCAGCAGCCAGGAATGGGGGCCAGAAGATACGCAGTATTTT. Its protein is CASSQEWGPEDTQYF.